The 26 T cell receptor beta chains listed next were all sequenced from one sample in a study of T-cell memory formation after mild COVID-19. TCRdb fed the 5' RACE reads into MiXCR, producing one record per CDR3 protein. The sample has a few hundred thousand distinct CDR3 sequences; 21% are singletons. The source material was PBMCs or a T cell subset sorted from them (not recorded which). The receptors were gathered from an adult woman who had mild COVID-19 (a few samples of this study predate the infection). Cell type and time point are not known.

This chain joins TRBV24-1 and TRBJ1-1, with D perhaps matching TRBD1 (5 bases). The CDR3 extends over 15 amino acids. Trimming cost V 7 bases and J 7 bases, with 21 bases left between them. Germline CDR1 reads KGHDR; CDR2 reads SFDVKD. In nucleotides, the CDR3 is TGTGCCACCAGCCTTGGCTCGGGCAGGGCAAGTGAAGCTTTCTTT. It codes for CATSLGSGRASEAFF.

The CDR3 DNA follows: TGTGCCAGCAGCTTAGGGACGACAGGGGGGGTCACTGAAGCTTTCTTT. It translates to CASSLGTTGGVTEAFF. This chain joins TRBV7-2 and TRBJ1-1; 9 nucleotides agree with TRBD1. CDR1 is SGHTA and CDR2 is FQGNSA in the germline V gene. The CDR3 spans 16 residues. Trimming cost V 1 base and J 4 bases; bases outside gene matches: 7.

The chain is built from TRBV4-1 and TRBJ1-5; D uncertain. V lost 4 bases to trimming and J lost 6 bases, with 13 bases between them. The germline gives CDR1 MGHRA, CDR2 YSYEKL. The CDR3 extends over 14 amino acids. CDR3 sequence reads: CASSLPGDSQPQHF. The DNA of the CDR3 is TGCGCCAGCAGCCTACCCGGGGATAGTCAGCCCCAGCATTTT.

The chain combines TRBV12-3 or TRBV12-4 with TRBJ2-7; D unclear. The CDR3 totals 14 residues. Trimming removed 5 bases from V and 0 bases from J, with 11 bases in between. The CDR3 DNA is TGTGCCAGCAGTCCGGCCTTCAGCTCCTACGAGCAGTACTTC. It codes for CASSPAFSSYEQYF.

This clonotype was counted ten times or more. Its ends do not fully match the called genes, so a read error is possible. The rearrangement uses TRBV7-7 and TRBJ1-2, with D possibly matching TRBD1 (6 bases). The length of the CDR3 is 16 residues. Germline assignment: CDR1 SSHAT and CDR2 FNYEAQ (reference sequence). The CDR3 reads CASTSGKDSQLYGYTF. The DNA of the CDR3 is TGTGCTAGCACTTCGGGGAAGGACAGCCAACTCTATGGCTACACCTTC.

This rearrangement joins TRBV6-5 to TRBJ2-3; D not resolved. The V end was cut by 4 bases, the J end by 2 bases, with 13 bases between. Per the germline V gene, CDR1 is MNHEY and CDR2 is SVGAGI. The CDR3 is 15 residues long. The CDR3: CASSSSRTDTDTQYF. The DNA for the CDR3 is TGTGCCAGCAGTTCATCTAGGACGGACACAGATACGCAGTATTTT.

The J gene is TRBJ2-5, the V gene TRBV4-1; 13 bases line up with TRBD2. The CDR3 has 16 amino acids. Germline CDR1 is MGHRA and CDR2 is YSYEKL. The V gene end was trimmed by 3 bases and the J gene end by 2 bases; junction bases not matched to a gene: 3. CDR3 coding DNA: TGCGCCAGCAGCCATCCGACTAGCGGGGGGCAAGAGACCCAGTACTTC. Translated: CASSHPTSGGQETQYF.

This clonotype was recorded a few times. The rearrangement links TRBV5-1 to TRBJ1-2, with D perhaps TRBD1 (6 bases). Germline values: CDR1 SGHRS, CDR2 YFSETQ. Between the trimmed V and J ends, which lost 4 bases and 4 bases, there was a span of 20 bases. This CDR3 has 16 amino acids. The CDR3 bases are TGCGCCAGCAGCCGCGGGACAATTGGATCGGGCTATGGCTACACCTTC. As protein: CASSRGTIGSGYGYTF. Full variable domain (missing parts from reference TRBV5-1 and TRBJ1-2): KAGVTQTPRYLIKTRGQQVTLSCSPISGHRSVSWYQQTPGQGLQFLFEYFSETQRNKGNFPGRFSGRQFSNSRSEMNVSTLELGDSALYLCASSRGTIGSGYGYTFGSGTRLTVV.

The chain combines TRBV20-1 with TRBJ2-3, with a possible D match to TRBD2 (6 bases). Germline V lookup: CDR1 DFQATT, CDR2 SNEGSKA (reference sequence). This CDR3 has 12 residues. V was pared by 3 bases and J by 4 bases, with 8 bases between. The CDR3 sequence: CSASGSADTQYF. For the CDR3, the DNA is TGCAGTGCTAGCGGGAGTGCAGATACGCAGTATTTT.

The chain is built from TRBV6-1 and TRBJ2-3; 12 nucleotides line up with TRBD2. Germline CDR1 MNHNS, CDR2 SASEGT. This CDR3 is 17 amino acids long. Unmatched junction bases numbered 6, after V lost 2 bases and J lost 3 bases. CDR3 in amino acids: CASSELAGGGRTDTQYF. The CDR3 DNA is TGTGCCAGCAGTGAACTAGCGGGGGGGGGCCGGACAGATACGCAGTATTTT.

The genes are TRBV29-1 and TRBJ1-4, with unresolved D. The CDR3 is 11 amino acids. Germline values: CDR1 SQVTM, CDR2 ANQGSEA. Deletions cut 0 bases from V and 12 bases from J, with 8 bases between. For the CDR3, the DNA is TGCAGCGTTGAAGATCGTTTGGAACTGTTTTTT. As protein: CSVEDRLELFF.

The chain carries TRBV20-1 and TRBJ2-3; 7 positions match TRBD2. The junction had 3 bases not matched to a gene; V was cut back by 5 bases and J by 1 base. The CDR3 consists of 13 residues. The germline CDR1 and CDR2 sequences are DFQATT and SNEGSKA (reference sequence). The CDR3, as DNA: TGCAGTGCTCTAACTAGCGGCACAGATACGCAGTATTTT. Translation gives CSALTSGTDTQYF.

This clonotype has only a few counts. The chain is built from TRBV12-3 or TRBV12-4 and TRBJ1-5, with 7 positions matching TRBD1. This CDR3 has 15 amino acids. The ends lost 0 bases at V and 4 bases at J; junction bases unmatched: 3. Here the CDR3 DNA reads TGTGCCAGCAGTTTAGCAGGGGGCGGGAATCAGCCCCAGCATTTT. Translated: CASSLAGGGNQPQHF.

The chain is built from TRBV6-2 or TRBV6-3 and TRBJ2-1; D unclear. The CDR3 contains 13 residues. Germline values: CDR1 MNHEY, CDR2 SVGEGT. V was pared by 2 bases and J by 6 bases, with 8 bases between. The chain's CDR3 is CASSYHPGNEQFF. The CDR3 DNA reads as TGTGCCAGCAGTTACCATCCTGGCAATGAGCAGTTCTTC.

The chain employs TRBV7-2 and TRBJ2-3; tentatively, D is TRBD1 (6 bases). This CDR3 contains 15 residues. V lost 5 bases, J lost 1 base, and 13 bases lay in between. Looked up from germline, CDR1 is SGHTA and CDR2 is FQGNSA. This chain's CDR3 is CASSPYRVRTDTQYF. The CDR3 DNA reads TGTGCCAGCAGCCCGTACAGGGTACGCACAGATACGCAGTATTTT.

V gene TRBV19 combines with J gene TRBJ1-1; D possibly corresponds to TRBD1 (5 bases). V gave up 7 bases and J gave up 3 bases, with 15 bases separating them. There are 14 residues in the CDR3. Germline assignment: CDR1 LNHDA and CDR2 SQIVND (reference sequence). CDR3 residues: CASKKGLLDTEAFF. The CDR3 bases are TGTGCCAGTAAAAAGGGGTTGCTGGACACTGAAGCTTTCTTT.

A few counts support this clonotype. The V gene is TRBV20-1, the J gene TRBJ2-4; 7 bases agree with TRBD2. The germline gives CDR1 DFQATT, CDR2 SNEGSKA (reference sequence). This CDR3 region has 18 residues. The V and J ends lost 0 bases and 6 bases, in that order; junction bases with no gene match: 17. CDR3 DNA sequence: TGCAGTGCTAGAGATGGGGCGCTAGTGTTGGGGGAGGGAAACATTCAGTACTTC. This translates into CSARDGALVLGEGNIQYF.

The V gene is TRBV6-1, the J gene TRBJ2-2, with 9 positions matching TRBD2. CDR3 length: 16 amino acids. The V and J ends lost 6 bases and 2 bases, in that order; junction bases with no gene match: 7. CDR1 and CDR2 from the germline V gene are MNHNS and SASEGT. CDR3 amino acids: CASRGGLAVNTGELFF. CDR3 sequence (DNA): TGTGCCAGCAGGGGGGGACTAGCAGTTAACACCGGGGAGCTGTTTTTT.

This clonotype was seen a few times. The chain uses TRBV29-1 and TRBJ1-1; 7 bases map to TRBD1. This CDR3 contains 14 residues. Germline CDR1 SQVTM, CDR2 ANQGSEA. With V trimmed by 4 bases and J by 4 bases, 9 bases remained unmatched. The CDR3 sequence is CSVGETGEVTEAFF. In DNA, the CDR3 is TGCAGCGTTGGAGAAACAGGGGAGGTCACTGAAGCTTTCTTT. Based on the CDR3 plus reference TRBV29-1 and TRBJ1-1, the full variable domain is SAVISQKPSRDICQRGTSLTIQCQVDSQVTMMFWYRQQPGQSLTLIATANQGSEATYESGFVIDKFPISRPNLTFSTLTVSNMSPEDSSIYLCSVGETGEVTEAFFGQGTRLTVV.

This clonotype turned up a few times. The rearrangement uses TRBV6-2 or TRBV6-3 and TRBJ1-3, with a possible D match to TRBD1 (5 bases). Trimming pared 4 bases from V and 4 bases from J, leaving 11 bases between. The CDR3 is 14 amino acids. Germline V gene sequence: CDR1 MNHEY, CDR2 SVGEGT. CDR3 region: CASSSTGKGNTIYF. DNA of the CDR3: TGTGCCAGCAGTTCCACAGGAAAGGGAAACACCATATATTTT.

This chain joins TRBV5-1 and TRBJ2-3; perhaps D is TRBD1 or TRBD2 (5 bases each). The CDR3 is made up of 13 amino acids. The ends were cut back, 8 bases at V and 3 bases at J, with 13 bases in the middle. Germline assignment: CDR1 SGHRS and CDR2 YFSETQ. The CDR3 is CASRGAGTDTQYF. The CDR3 DNA reads TGCGCCAGTCGAGGGGCGGGTACAGATACGCAGTATTTT. Full variable domain (outside the CDR3, taken from reference TRBV5-1 and TRBJ2-3): KAGVTQTPRYLIKTRGQQVTLSCSPISGHRSVSWYQQTPGQGLQFLFEYFSETQRNKGNFPGRFSGRQFSNSRSEMNVSTLELGDSALYLCASRGAGTDTQYFGPGTRLTVL.

This clonotype was counted ten times or more. The V gene is TRBV5-1, the J gene TRBJ2-7, with D possibly being TRBD2 (7 bases). The V end lost 5 bases, the J end lost 5 bases, and 14 bases lay between the germline ends. Germline loops: CDR1 SGHRS, CDR2 YFSETQ. CDR3 length: 13 residues. CDR3 DNA sequence: TGCGCCAGCAGAGGGGGGGAGCGCCACGAGCAGTACTTC. It codes for CASRGGERHEQYF.

The rearrangement joins TRBV12-3 or TRBV12-4 to TRBJ2-7; 13 bases line up with TRBD2. This CDR3 has 15 amino acids. V gave up 3 bases and J gave up 2 bases; unmatched junction bases: 1. The CDR3 spells CASSFGLAGAYEQYF. As DNA, the CDR3 is TGTGCCAGCAGTTTCGGACTAGCGGGGGCCTACGAGCAGTACTTC.

This clonotype showed up just a few times. The chain combines TRBV3-1 with TRBJ2-1; no clear D. CDR1 and CDR2 from the germline V gene are LGHDT and YNNKEL (reference sequence). Trimming took 6 bases from V and 6 from J, leaving 12 bases between them. The CDR3 has 13 residues. CDR3 in amino acids: CASRLSQSNEQFF. The CDR3 nucleotides are TGTGCCAGCAGACTCTCTCAGAGCAATGAGCAGTTCTTC.

A few counts support this clonotype. At one end the junction does not follow the germline gene, possibly because of a read error. The CDR3 DNA reads TGTGCTAGCAGCCTGGTCGCGGTAGATACGCAGTATTTT. It yields the protein CASSLVAVDTQYF. J is TRBJ2-3 and V is TRBV7-7; no firm D call. Germline CDR1 reads SSHAT; CDR2 reads FNYEAQ (reference sequence). The CDR3 has 13 residues.

The chain carries TRBV4-1 and TRBJ1-3; D is unclear. The germline V and J ends were trimmed by 6 bases and 1 base, with 10 bases remaining between them. CDR3 length: 14 residues. CDR1 and CDR2 from the germline V gene are MGHRA and YSYEKL. In DNA form, the CDR3 reads TGCGCCAGCAGGGACGGTGTGTCTGGAAACACCATATATTTT. It codes for CASRDGVSGNTIYF.